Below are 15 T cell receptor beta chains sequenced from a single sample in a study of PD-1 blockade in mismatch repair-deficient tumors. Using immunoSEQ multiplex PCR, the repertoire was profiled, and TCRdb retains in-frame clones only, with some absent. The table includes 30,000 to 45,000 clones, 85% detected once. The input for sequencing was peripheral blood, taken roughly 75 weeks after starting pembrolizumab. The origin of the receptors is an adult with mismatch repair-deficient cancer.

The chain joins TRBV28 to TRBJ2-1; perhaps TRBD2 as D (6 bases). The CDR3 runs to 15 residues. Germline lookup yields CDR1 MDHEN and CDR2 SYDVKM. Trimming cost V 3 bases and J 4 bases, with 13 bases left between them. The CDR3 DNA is TGTGCCAGCAGTTTGGGGGGAGACAGATACAATGAGCAGTTCTTC. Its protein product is CASSLGGDRYNEQFF.

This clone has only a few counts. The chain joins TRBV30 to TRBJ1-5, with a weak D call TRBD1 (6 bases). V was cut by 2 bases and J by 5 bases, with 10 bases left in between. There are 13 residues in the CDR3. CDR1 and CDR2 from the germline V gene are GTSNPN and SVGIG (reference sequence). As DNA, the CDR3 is TGTGCCTGGAGTTCGGACAGTTATCAGCCCCAGCATTTT. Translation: CAWSSDSYQPQHF. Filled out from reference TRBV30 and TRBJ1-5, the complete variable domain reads SQTIHQWPATLVQPVGSPLSLECTVEGTSNPNLYWYRQAAGRGLQLLFYSVGIGQISSEVPQNLSASRPQDRQFILSSKKLLLSDSGFYLCAWSSDSYQPQHFGDGTRLSIL.

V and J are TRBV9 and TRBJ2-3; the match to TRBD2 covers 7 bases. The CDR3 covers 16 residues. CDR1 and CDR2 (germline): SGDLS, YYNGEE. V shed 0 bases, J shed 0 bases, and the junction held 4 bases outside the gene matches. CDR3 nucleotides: TGTGCCAGCAGCGTAGCTGTGGGACTAAGCACAGATACGCAGTATTTT. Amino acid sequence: CASSVAVGLSTDTQYF. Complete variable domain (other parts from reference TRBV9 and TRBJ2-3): DSGVTQTPKHLITATGQRVTLRCSPRSGDLSVYWYQQSLDQGLQFLIQYYNGEERAKGNILERFSAQQFPDLHSELNLSSLELGDSALYFCASSVAVGLSTDTQYFGPGTRLTVL.

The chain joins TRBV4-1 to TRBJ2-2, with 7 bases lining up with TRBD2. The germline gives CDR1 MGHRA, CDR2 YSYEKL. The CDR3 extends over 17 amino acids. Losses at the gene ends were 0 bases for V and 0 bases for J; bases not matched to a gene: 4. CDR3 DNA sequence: TGCGCCAGCAGCCAAGAGACTAGCAGCGCGAACACCGGGGAGCTGTTTTTT. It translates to CASSQETSSANTGELFF.

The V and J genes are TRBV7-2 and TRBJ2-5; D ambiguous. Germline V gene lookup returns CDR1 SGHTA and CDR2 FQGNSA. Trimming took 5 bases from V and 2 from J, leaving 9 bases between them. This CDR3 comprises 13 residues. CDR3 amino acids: CASSRDGQETQYF. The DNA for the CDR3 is TGTGCCAGCAGCCGCGACGGGCAAGAGACCCAGTACTTC.

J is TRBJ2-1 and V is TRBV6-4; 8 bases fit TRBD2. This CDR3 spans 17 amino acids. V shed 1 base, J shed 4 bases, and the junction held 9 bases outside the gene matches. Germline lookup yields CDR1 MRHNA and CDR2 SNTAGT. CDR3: CASSDCRLASGYNEQFF. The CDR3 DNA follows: TGTGCCAGCAGTGACTGTAGGCTAGCTAGCGGGTACAATGAGCAGTTCTTC.

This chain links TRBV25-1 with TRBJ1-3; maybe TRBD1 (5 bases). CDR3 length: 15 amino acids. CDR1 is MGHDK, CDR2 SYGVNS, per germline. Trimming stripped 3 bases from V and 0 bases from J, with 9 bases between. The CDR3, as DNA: TGTGCCAGCAGTGATGCAGGGACCTCTGGAAACACCATATATTTT. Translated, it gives CASSDAGTSGNTIYF.

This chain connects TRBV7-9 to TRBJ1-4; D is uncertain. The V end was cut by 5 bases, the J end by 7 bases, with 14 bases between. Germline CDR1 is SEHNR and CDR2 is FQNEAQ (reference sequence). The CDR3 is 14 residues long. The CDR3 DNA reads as TGTGCCAGCAGCCGCCGGGTTGTTCCTGAAAAACTGTTTTTT. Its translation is CASSRRVVPEKLFF.

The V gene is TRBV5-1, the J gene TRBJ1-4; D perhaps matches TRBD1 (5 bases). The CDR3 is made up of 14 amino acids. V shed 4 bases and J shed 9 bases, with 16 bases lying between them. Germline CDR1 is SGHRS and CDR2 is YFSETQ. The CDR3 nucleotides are TGCGCCAGCAGCCCCGGGGGGGTAGACAAAAAACTGTTTTTT. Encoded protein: CASSPGGVDKKLFF.

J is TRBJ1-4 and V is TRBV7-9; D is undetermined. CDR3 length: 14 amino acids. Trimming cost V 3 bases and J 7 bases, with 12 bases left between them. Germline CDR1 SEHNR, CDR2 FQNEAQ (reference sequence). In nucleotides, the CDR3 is TGTGCCAGCAGCTTTGGGTATTCGAGTGAAAAACTGTTTTTT. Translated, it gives CASSFGYSSEKLFF.

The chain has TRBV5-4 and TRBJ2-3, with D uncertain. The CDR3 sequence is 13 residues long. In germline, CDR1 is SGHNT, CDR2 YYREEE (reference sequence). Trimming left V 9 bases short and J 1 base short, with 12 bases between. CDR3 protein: CATQPGGTDTQYF. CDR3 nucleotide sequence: TGTGCCACCCAGCCCGGAGGCACAGATACGCAGTATTTT.

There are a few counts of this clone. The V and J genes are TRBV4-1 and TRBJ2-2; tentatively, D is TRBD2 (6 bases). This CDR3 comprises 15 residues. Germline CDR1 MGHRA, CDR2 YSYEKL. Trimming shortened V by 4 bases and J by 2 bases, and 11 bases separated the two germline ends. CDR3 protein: CASSPTSFNTGELFF. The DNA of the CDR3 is TGCGCCAGCAGCCCCACTAGCTTCAACACCGGGGAGCTGTTTTTT.

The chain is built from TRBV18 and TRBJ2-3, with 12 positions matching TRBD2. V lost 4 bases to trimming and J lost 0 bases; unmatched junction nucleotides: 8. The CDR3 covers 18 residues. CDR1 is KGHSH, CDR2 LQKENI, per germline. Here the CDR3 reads CASSRQTSGRGSTDTQYF. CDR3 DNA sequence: TGTGCCAGCTCACGTCAGACTAGCGGGAGAGGAAGCACAGATACGCAGTATTTT.

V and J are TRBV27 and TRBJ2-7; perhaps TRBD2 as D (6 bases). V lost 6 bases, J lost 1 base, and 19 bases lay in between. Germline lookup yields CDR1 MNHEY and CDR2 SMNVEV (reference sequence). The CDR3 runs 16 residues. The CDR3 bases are TGTGCCAGCAGGGGACTTGTACGAGAGGATTCCTACGAGCAGTACTTC. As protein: CASRGLVREDSYEQYF.

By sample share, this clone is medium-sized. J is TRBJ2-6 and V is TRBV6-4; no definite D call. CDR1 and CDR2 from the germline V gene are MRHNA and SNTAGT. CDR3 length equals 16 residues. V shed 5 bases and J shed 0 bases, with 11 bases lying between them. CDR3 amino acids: CASSSDGSSGANVLTF. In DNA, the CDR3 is TGTGCCAGCAGTTCAGACGGTTCCTCTGGGGCCAACGTCCTGACTTTC.